Listed here are 6 T cell receptor beta chains from one sample, sequenced in a study of graft-versus-host responses after intestinal transplantation. Profiling relied on immunoSEQ multiplex PCR, and the TCRdb table lists in-frame clones only, not all of them. This table holds over 80,000 clones, around 92% found once. No antigens are known for them. Here the sequenced sample was unstimulated CD4+ T cells sorted from spleen or lymph node cells, taken before transplant. All receptors derive from a human donor who was the organ donor for an intestinal transplant.

This clone was observed once. The rearrangement uses TRBV9 and TRBJ1-2; 7 bases agree with TRBD1. Germline V gene lookup returns CDR1 SGDLS and CDR2 YYNGEE. This CDR3 has 15 residues. Trimming removed 3 bases from V and 4 bases from J; junction bases left unmatched: 9. The DNA for the CDR3 is TGTGCCAGCAGCGAACAATCCCGGACAGGCTATGGCTACACCTTC. It is translated as CASSEQSRTGYGYTF.

V and J are TRBV5-1 and TRBJ1-2; no firm D call. Germline V CDR1 and CDR2: SGHRS, YFSETQ. The germline V and J ends were trimmed by 4 bases and 3 bases, with 10 bases remaining between them. There are 13 residues in the CDR3. The CDR3, as DNA: TGCGCCAGCAGCCTGAAGTCGGACTATGGCTACACCTTC. Protein sequence: CASSLKSDYGYTF.

V and J are TRBV4-2 and TRBJ1-4; 7 nucleotides match TRBD1. CDR1 LGHNA and CDR2 YNFKEQ come from the germline V gene. V was pared by 0 bases and J by 7 bases, with 2 bases of the junction left unmatched. There are 14 residues in the CDR3. The CDR3 loop reads CASSQEQGVEKLFF. The DNA for the CDR3 is TGTGCCAGCAGCCAAGAGCAGGGGGTTGAAAAACTGTTTTTT.

J is TRBJ1-3 and V is TRBV15; the D gene is possibly TRBD1 (5 bases). Germline V gene lookup returns CDR1 LNHNV and CDR2 YYDKDF (reference sequence). This CDR3 region has 14 residues. Trimming removed 6 bases at V and 4 bases at J, with 13 bases between. The CDR3 spells CATSQPGNGNTIYF. CDR3 DNA: TGTGCCACCAGTCAGCCAGGGAACGGAAACACCATATATTTT.

This chain connects TRBV19 to TRBJ1-1; D remains unclear. This CDR3 is 14 amino acids long. Germline assignment: CDR1 LNHDA and CDR2 SQIVND (reference sequence). V was cut by 0 bases and J by 0 bases, with 5 bases left in between. The CDR3 reads CASSIDQVNTEAFF. For the CDR3, the DNA is TGTGCCAGTAGTATAGATCAGGTGAACACTGAAGCTTTCTTT.

The V call is TRBV11-2, the J call TRBJ2-2, with D perhaps matching TRBD1 (6 bases). V was shortened by 2 bases and J by 6 bases, with 7 bases between the two germline ends. CDR3 size: 13 residues. Germline V gene data show CDR1 as SGHAT and CDR2 as FQNNGV. The CDR3 sequence is CASSLTGPGELFF. CDR3 DNA sequence: TGTGCCAGCAGCTTAACAGGGCCCGGGGAGCTGTTTTTT.